The present T cell receptor (beta chain) was sequenced within a study of T-cell reconstitution after alpha-beta-depleted transplantation in children. Unique molecular identifiers were incorporated during preparation of the TCRbeta library. A single record per CDR3 protein comes from TCRdb applying MiXCR to the PCR reads. The sample consists of around 270,000 distinct CDR3 sequences, roughly 9.1% of them appearing once. The sample holds many counts of this clonotype. V shed 1 base and J shed 4 bases, with 10 bases lying between them. Looked up from germline, CDR1 is SNHLY and CDR2 is FYNNEI. The CDR3 has 14 residues.

The sequencing here drew on PBMCs, taken before TCRalphabeta/CD19-depleted stem cell transplant. V gene TRBV2 combines with J gene TRBJ2-5, with D possibly TRBD1 on 6 matching bases. This receptor was taken from a boy less than two years old with acute myeloid leukemia, due to receive a stem cell transplant. The CDR3 reads CASSEGGHPETQYF. Here the CDR3 DNA reads TGTGCCAGCAGTGAAGGGGGGCACCCAGAGACCCAGTACTTC.